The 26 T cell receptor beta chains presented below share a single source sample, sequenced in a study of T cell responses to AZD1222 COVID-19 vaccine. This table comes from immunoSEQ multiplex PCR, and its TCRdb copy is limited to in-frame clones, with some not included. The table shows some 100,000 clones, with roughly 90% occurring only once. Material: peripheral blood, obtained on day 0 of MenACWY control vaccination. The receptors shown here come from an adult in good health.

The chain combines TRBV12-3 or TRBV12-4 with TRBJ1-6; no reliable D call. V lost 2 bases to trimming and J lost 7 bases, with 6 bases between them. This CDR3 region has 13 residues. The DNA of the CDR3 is TGTGCCAGCAGTTTACGGGAGAATTCACCCCTCCACTTT. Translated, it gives CASSLRENSPLHF.

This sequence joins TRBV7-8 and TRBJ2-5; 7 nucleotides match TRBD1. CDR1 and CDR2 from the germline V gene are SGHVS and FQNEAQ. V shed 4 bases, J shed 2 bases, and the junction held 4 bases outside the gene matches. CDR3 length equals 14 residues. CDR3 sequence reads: CASSSGTDQETQYF. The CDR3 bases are TGTGCCAGCAGCTCAGGGACAGATCAAGAGACCCAGTACTTC.

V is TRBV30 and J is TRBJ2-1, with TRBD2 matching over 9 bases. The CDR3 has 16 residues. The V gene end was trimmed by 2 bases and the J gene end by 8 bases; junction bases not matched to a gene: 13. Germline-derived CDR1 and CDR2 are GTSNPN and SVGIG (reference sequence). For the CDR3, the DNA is TGTGCCTGGAGTTACTCCACCCAGCGGGGGGTGGATGAGCAGTTCTTC. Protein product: CAWSYSTQRGVDEQFF.

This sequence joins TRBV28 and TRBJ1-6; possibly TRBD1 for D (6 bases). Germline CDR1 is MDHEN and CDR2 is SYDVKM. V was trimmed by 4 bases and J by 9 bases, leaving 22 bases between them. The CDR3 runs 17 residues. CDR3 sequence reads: CASSSQQGLTRSSPLHF. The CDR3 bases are TGTGCCAGCAGTTCACAACAGGGCCTTACGAGGAGTTCACCCCTCCACTTT.

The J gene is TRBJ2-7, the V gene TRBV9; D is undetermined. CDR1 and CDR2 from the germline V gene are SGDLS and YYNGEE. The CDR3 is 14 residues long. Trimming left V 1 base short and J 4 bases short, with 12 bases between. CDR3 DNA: TGTGCCAGCAGCGTAAGGTGGGAAGCATACGAGCAGTACTTC. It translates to CASSVRWEAYEQYF.

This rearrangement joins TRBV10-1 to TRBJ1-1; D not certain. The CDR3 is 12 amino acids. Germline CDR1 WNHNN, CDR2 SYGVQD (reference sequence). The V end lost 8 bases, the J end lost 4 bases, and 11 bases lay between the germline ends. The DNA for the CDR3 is TGCGCCAGCGGAGGGAGGCGCACTGAAGCTTTCTTT. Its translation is CASGGRRTEAFF.

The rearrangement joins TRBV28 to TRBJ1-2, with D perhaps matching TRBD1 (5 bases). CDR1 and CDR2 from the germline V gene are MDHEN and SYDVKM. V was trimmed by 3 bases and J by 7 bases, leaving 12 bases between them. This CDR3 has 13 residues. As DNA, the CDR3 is TGTGCCAGCAGTTTTTATAGGGGTGGTGGCTACACCTTC. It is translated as CASSFYRGGGYTF.

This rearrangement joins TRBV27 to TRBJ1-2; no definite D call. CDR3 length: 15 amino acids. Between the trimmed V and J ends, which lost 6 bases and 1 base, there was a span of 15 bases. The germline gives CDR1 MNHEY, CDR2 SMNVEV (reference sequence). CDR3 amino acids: CASSPTGPLNYGYTF. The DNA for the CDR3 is TGTGCCAGCAGCCCGACCGGACCTCTTAACTATGGCTACACCTTC.

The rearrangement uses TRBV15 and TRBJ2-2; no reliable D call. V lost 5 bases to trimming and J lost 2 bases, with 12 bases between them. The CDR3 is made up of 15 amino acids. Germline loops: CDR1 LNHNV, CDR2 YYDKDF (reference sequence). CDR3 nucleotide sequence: TGTGCCACCAGCTTCCCATCAGCCAACACCGGGGAGCTGTTTTTT. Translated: CATSFPSANTGELFF.

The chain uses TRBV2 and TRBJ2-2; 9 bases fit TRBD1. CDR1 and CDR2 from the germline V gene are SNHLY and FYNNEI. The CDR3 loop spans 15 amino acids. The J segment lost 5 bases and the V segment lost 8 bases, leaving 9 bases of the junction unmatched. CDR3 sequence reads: CASGRTTGGTGELFF. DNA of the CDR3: TGTGCCAGCGGGAGGACGACAGGGGGGACCGGGGAGCTGTTTTTT. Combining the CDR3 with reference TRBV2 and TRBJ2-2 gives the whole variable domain EPEVTQTPSHQVTQMGQEVILRCVPISNHLYFYWYRQILGQKVEFLVSFYNNEISEKSEIFDDQFSVERPDGSNFTLKIRSTKLEDSAMYFCASGRTTGGTGELFFGEGSRLTVL.

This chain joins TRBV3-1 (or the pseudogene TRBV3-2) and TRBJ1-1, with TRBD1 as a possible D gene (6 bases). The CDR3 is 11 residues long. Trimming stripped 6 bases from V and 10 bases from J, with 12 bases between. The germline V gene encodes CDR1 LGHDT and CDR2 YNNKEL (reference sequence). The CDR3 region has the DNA TGTGCCAGCAGTCCTGGGGGCGGAGCTTTCTTT. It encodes CASSPGGGAFF.

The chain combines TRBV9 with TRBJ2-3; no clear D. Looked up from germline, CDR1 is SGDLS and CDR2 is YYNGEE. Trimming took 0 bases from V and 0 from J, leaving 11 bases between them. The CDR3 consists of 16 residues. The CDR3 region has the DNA TGTGCCAGCAGCGTAGCTAGACCCCTAAGCACAGATACGCAGTATTTT. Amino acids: CASSVARPLSTDTQYF.

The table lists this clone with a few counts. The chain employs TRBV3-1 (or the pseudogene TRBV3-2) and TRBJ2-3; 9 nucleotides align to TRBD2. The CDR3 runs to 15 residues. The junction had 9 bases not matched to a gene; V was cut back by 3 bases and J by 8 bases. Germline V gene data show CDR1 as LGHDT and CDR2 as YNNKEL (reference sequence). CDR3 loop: CASSHIAGAPGTQYF. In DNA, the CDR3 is TGTGCCAGCAGCCACATAGCGGGGGCCCCGGGTACGCAGTATTTT.

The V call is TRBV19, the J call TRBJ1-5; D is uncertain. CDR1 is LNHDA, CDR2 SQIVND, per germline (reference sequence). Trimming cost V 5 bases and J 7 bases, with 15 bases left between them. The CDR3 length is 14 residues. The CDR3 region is CASSPGRRVQPQHF. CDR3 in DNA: TGTGCCAGTAGTCCGGGCCGAAGGGTACAGCCCCAGCATTTT.

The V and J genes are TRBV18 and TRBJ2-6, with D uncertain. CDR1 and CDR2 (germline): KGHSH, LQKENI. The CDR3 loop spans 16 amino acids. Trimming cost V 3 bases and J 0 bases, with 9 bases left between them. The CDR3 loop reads CASSPKPGSGANVLTF. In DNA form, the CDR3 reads TGTGCCAGCTCACCTAAACCAGGCTCTGGGGCCAACGTCCTGACTTTC.

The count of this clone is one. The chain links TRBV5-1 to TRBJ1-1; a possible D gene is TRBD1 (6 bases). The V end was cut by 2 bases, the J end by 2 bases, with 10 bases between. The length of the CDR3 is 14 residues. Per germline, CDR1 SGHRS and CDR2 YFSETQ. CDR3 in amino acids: CASSFGDINTEAFF. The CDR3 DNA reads TGCGCCAGCAGCTTTGGGGACATAAACACTGAAGCTTTCTTT.

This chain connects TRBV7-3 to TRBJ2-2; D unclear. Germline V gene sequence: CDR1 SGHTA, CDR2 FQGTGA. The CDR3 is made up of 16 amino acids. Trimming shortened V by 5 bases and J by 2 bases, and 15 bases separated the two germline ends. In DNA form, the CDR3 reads TGTGCCAGCAGCCCCCTTTTGGGTGGTAACACCGGGGAGCTGTTTTTT. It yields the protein CASSPLLGGNTGELFF.

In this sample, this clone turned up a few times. The CDR3 DNA is TGTGCCAGCAGCCCCGTGGAGGCCCAACGGCTGGGTGAAGCTTTCTTT. Translating it yields CASSPVEAQRLGEAFF. The gene calls are TRBV7-9 and TRBJ1-1; D is undetermined. V was clipped by 5 bases and J by 7 bases, with 23 bases between them. The CDR3 contains 16 residues. CDR1 is SEHNR and CDR2 is FQNEAQ in the germline V gene (reference sequence). The full variable domain, completed using reference TRBV7-9 and TRBJ1-1, is DTGVSQNPRHKITKRGQNVTFRCDPISEHNRLYWYRQTLGQGPEFLTYFQNEAQLEKSRLLSDRFSAERPKGSFSTLEIQRTEQGDSAMYLCASSPVEAQRLGEAFFGQGTRLTVV.

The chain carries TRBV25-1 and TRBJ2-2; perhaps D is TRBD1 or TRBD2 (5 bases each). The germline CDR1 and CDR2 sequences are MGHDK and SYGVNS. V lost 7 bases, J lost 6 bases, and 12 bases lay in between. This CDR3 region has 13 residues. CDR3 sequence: CASTDRGPGELFF. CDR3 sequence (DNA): TGTGCCAGCACCGACAGAGGGCCCGGGGAGCTGTTTTTT.

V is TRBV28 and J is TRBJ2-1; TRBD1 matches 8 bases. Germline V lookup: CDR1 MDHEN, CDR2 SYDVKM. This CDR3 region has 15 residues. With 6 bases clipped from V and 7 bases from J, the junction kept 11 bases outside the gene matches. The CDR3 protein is CASRSGQGAGNEQFF. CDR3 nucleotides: TGTGCCAGCAGGTCTGGGCAGGGGGCCGGGAATGAGCAGTTCTTC.

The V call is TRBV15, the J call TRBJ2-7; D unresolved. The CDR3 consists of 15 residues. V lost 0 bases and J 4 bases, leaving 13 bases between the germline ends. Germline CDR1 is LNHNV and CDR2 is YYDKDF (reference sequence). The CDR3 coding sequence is TGTGCCACCAGCAGAGATGCGGCAGGAGAGTACGAGCAGTACTTC. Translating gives CATSRDAAGEYEQYF.

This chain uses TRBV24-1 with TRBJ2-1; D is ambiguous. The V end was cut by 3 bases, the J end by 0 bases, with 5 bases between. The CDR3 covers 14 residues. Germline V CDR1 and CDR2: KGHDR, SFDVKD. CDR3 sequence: CATSDQSSYNEQFF. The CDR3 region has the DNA TGTGCCACCAGTGATCAGAGCTCCTACAATGAGCAGTTCTTC.

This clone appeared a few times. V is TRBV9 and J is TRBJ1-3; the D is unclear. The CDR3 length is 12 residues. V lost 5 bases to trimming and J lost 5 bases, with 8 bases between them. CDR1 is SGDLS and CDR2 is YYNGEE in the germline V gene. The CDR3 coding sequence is TGTGCCAGCAGGCCTAAAAGAAACACCATATATTTT. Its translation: CASRPKRNTIYF. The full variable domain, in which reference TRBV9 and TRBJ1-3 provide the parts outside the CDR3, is DSGVTQTPKHLITATGQRVTLRCSPRSGDLSVYWYQQSLDQGLQFLIQYYNGEERAKGNILERFSAQQFPDLHSELNLSSLELGDSALYFCASRPKRNTIYFGEGSWLTVV.

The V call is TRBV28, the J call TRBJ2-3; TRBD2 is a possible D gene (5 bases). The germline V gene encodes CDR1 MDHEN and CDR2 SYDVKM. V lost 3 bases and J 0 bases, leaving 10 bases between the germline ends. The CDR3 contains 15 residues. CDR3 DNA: TGTGCCAGCAGTTTGCCTAGCCGAAGCACAGATACGCAGTATTTT. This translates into CASSLPSRSTDTQYF. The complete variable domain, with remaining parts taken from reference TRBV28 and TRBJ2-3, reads DVKVTQSSRYLVKRTGEKVFLECVQDMDHENMFWYRQDPGLGLRLIYFSYDVKMKEKGDIPEGYSVSREKKERFSLILESASTNQTSMYLCASSLPSRSTDTQYFGPGTRLTVL.

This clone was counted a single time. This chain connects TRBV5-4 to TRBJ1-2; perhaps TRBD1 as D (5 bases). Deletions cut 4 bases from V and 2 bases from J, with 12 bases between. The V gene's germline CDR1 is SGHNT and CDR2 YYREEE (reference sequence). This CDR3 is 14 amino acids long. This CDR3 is CASSPRQGNYGYTF. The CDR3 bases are TGTGCCAGCAGCCCCCGGCAGGGAAACTATGGCTACACCTTC.

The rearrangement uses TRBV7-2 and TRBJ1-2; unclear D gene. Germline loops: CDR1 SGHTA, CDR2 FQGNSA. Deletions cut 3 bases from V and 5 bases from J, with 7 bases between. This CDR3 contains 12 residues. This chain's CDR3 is CASSLEGYGYTF. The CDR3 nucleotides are TGTGCCAGCAGCTTGGAAGGGTATGGCTACACCTTC.